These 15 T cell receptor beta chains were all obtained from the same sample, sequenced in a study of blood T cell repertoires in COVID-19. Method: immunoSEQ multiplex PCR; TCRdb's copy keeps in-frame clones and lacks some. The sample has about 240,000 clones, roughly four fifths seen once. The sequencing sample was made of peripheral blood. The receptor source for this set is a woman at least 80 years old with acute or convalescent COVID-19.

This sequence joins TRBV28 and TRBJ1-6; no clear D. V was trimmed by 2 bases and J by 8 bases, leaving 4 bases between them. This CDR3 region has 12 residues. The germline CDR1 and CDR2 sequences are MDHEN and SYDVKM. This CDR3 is CASSLVDSPLHF. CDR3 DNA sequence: TGTGCCAGCAGTTTAGTAGATTCACCCCTCCACTTT.

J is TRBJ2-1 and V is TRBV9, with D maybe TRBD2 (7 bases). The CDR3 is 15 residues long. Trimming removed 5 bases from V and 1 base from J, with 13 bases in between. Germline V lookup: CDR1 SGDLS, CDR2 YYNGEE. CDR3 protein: CASSPAGASYNEQFF. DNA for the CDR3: TGTGCCAGCAGTCCGGCGGGGGCGTCCTACAATGAGCAGTTCTTC.

This chain's CDR3 is CAWRTLGTLVISPLHF. CDR3 bases: TGTGCCTGGAGGACCTTAGGGACATTGGTAATATCACCCCTCCACTTT. The J gene is TRBJ1-6, the V gene TRBV30; D might be TRBD1 (6 bases). CDR1 and CDR2 (germline): GTSNPN, SVGIG (reference sequence). The CDR3 is made up of 16 amino acids. Trimming cost V 3 bases and J 10 bases, with 22 bases left between them. The entire variable domain, with the rest obtained from reference TRBV30 and TRBJ1-6, is as follows: SQTIHQWPATLVQPVGSPLSLECTVEGTSNPNLYWYRQAAGRGLQLLFYSVGIGQISSEVPQNLSASRPQDRQFILSSKKLLLSDSGFYLCAWRTLGTLVISPLHFGNGTRLTVT.

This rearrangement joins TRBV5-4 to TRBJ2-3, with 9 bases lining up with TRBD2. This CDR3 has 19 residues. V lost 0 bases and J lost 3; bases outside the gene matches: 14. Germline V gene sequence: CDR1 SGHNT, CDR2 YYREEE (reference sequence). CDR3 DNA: TGTGCCAGCAGCTTGGATCTGGGGAGGCGGGGGGGTCCGACAGATACGCAGTATTTT. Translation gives CASSLDLGRRGGPTDTQYF.

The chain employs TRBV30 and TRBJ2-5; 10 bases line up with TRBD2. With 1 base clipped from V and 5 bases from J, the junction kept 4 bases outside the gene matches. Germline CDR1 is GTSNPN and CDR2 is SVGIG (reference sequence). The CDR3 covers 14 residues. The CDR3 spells CAWSERGGRETQYF. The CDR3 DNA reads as TGTGCCTGGAGTGAGCGGGGGGGCCGCGAGACCCAGTACTTC.

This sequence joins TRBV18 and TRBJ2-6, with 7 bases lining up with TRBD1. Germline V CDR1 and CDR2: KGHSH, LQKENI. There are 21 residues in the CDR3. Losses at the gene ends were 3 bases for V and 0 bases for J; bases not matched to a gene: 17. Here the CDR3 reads CASSPRPHLKGAHSGANVLTF. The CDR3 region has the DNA TGTGCCAGCTCACCCCGGCCCCATTTGAAGGGGGCGCACTCTGGGGCCAACGTCCTGACTTTC.

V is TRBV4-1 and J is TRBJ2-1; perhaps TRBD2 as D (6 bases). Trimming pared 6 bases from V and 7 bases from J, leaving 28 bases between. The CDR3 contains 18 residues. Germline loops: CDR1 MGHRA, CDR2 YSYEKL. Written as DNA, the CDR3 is TGCGCCAGCAGGCCAAGAACCGGGAGCGGCGGCCTGGGGAATGAGCAGTTCTTC. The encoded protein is CASRPRTGSGGLGNEQFF.

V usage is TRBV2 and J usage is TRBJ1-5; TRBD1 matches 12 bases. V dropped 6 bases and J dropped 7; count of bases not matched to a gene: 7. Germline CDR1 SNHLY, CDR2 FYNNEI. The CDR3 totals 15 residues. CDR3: CASRGGQGAGQPQHF. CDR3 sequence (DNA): TGTGCCAGCAGGGGGGGACAGGGGGCCGGACAGCCCCAGCATTTT.

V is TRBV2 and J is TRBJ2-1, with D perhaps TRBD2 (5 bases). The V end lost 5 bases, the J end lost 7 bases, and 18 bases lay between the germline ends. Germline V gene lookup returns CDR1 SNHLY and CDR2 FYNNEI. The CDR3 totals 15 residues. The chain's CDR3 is CASSRDHIFGNEQFF. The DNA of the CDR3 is TGTGCCAGCAGTCGGGATCACATTTTTGGGAATGAGCAGTTCTTC.

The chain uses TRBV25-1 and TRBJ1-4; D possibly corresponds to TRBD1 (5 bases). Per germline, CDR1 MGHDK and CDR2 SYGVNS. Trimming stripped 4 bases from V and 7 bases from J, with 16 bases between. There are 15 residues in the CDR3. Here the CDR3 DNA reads TGTGCCAGCAGTGTTCCGGGACTCCCAGGTGAAAAACTGTTTTTT. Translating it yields CASSVPGLPGEKLFF.

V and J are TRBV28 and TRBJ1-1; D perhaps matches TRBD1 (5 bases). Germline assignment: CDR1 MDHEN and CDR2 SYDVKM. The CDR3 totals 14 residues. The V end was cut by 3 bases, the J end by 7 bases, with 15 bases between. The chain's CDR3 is CASSLVGEALEAFF. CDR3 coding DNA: TGTGCCAGCAGTTTGGTGGGGGAGGCCCTTGAAGCTTTCTTT.

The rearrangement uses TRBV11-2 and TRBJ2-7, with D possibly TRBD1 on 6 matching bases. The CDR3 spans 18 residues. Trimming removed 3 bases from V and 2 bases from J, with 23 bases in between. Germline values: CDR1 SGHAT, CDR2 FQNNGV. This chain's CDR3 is CASSLGWQGYSEAYEQYF. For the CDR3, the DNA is TGTGCCAGCAGCTTGGGATGGCAGGGGTATTCTGAGGCCTACGAGCAGTACTTC. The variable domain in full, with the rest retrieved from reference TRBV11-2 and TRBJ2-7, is EAGVAQSPRYKIIEKRQSVAFWCNPISGHATLYWYQQILGQGPKLLIQFQNNGVVDDSQLPKDRFSAERLKGVDSTLKIQPAKLEDSAVYLCASSLGWQGYSEAYEQYFGPGTRLTVT.

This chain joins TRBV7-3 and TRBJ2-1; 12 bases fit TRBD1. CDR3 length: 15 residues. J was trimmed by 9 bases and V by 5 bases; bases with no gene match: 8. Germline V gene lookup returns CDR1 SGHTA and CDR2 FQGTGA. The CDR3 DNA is TGTGCCAGCAGCACCGGGACAGGGGGCTGGGGTGAGCAGTTCTTC. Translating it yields CASSTGTGGWGEQFF.

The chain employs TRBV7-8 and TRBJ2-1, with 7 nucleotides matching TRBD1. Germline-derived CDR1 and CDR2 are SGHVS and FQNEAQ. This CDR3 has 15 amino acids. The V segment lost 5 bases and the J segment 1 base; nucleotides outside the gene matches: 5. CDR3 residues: CASSPRTGSYNEQFF. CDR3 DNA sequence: TGTGCCAGCAGCCCTAGGACAGGATCCTACAATGAGCAGTTCTTC.

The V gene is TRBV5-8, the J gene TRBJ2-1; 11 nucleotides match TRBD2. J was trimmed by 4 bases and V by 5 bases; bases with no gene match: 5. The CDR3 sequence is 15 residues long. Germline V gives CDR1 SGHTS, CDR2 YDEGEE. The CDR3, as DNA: TGTGCCAGCAGTTACTCTAGCGGGGGGTACAATGAGCAGTTCTTC. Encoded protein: CASSYSSGGYNEQFF. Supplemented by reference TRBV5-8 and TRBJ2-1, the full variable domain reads EAGVTQSPTHLIKTRGQQATLRCSPISGHTSVYWYQQALGLGLQFLLWYDEGEERNRGNFPPRFSGRQFPNYSSELNVNALELEDSALYLCASSYSSGGYNEQFFGPGTRLTVL.